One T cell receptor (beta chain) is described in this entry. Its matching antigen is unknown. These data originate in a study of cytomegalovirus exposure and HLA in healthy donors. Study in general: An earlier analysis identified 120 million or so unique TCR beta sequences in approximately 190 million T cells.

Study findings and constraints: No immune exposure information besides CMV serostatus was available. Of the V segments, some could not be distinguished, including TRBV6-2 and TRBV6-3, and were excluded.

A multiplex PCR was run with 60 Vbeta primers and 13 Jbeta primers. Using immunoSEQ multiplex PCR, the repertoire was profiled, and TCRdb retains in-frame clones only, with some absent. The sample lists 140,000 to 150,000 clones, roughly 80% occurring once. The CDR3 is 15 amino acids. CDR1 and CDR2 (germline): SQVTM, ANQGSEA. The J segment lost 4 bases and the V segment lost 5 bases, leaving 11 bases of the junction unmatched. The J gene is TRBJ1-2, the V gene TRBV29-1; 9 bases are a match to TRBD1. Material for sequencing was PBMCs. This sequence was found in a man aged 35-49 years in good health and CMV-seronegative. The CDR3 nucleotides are TGCAGCGTTCTCCCTGACAGGGGGTCGGCCTATGGCTACACCTTC. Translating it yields CSVLPDRGSAYGYTF.